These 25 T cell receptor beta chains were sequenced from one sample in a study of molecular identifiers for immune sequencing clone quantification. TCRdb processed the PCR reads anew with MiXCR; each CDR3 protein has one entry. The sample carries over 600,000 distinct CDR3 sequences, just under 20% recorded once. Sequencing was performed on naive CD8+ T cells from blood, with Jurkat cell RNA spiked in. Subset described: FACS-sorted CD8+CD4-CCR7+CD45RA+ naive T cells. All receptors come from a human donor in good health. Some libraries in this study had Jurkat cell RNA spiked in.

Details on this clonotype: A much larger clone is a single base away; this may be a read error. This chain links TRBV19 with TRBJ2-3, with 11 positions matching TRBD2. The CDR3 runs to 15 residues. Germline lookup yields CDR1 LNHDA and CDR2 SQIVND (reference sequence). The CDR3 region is CVSSLAGGVTDTQYF. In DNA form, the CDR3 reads TGTGTCAGTAGCCTAGCGGGAGGAGTCACAGATACGCAGTATTTT.

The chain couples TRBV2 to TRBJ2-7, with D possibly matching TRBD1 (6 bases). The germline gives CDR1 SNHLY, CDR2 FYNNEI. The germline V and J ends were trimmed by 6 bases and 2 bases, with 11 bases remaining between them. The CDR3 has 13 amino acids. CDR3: CASRWTDTYEQYF. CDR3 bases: TGTGCCAGCAGGTGGACAGACACCTACGAGCAGTACTTC.

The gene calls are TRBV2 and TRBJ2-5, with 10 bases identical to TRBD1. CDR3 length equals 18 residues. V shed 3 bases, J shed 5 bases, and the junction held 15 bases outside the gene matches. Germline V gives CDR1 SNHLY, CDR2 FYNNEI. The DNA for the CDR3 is TGTGCCAGCAGTGACGACTTTATCGGGACAGGGGCTTGGGAGACCCAGTACTTC. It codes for CASSDDFIGTGAWETQYF.

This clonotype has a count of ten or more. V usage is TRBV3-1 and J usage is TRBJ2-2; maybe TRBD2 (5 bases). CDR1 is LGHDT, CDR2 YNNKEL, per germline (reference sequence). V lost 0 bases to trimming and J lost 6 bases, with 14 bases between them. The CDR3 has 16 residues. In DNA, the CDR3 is TGTGCCAGCAGCCAAGAAGACTACACTACTTCCGGGGAGCTGTTTTTT. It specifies CASSQEDYTTSGELFF. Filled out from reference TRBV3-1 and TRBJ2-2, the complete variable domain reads DTAVSQTPKYLVTQMGNDKSIKCEQNLGHDTMYWYKQDSKKFLKIMFSYNNKELIINETVPNRFSPKSPDKAHLNLHINSLELGDSAVYFCASSQEDYTTSGELFFGEGSRLTVL.

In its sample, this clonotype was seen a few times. The CDR3 DNA sequence: TGTGCCAGCAGCCCCCCCTCAAATAGGGATGGCTACACCTTC. It is translated as CASSPPSNRDGYTF. V is TRBV6-5 and J is TRBJ1-2; no reliable D call. The V end was cut by 6 bases, the J end by 6 bases, with 17 bases between. Looked up from germline, CDR1 is MNHEY and CDR2 is SVGAGI. The CDR3 spans 14 residues.

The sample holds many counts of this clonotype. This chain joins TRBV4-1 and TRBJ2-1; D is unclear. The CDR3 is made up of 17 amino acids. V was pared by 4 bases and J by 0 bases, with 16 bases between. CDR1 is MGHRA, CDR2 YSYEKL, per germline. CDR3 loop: CASSPQSIPASYNEQFF. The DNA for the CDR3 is TGCGCCAGCAGCCCCCAATCGATACCCGCCTCCTACAATGAGCAGTTCTTC.

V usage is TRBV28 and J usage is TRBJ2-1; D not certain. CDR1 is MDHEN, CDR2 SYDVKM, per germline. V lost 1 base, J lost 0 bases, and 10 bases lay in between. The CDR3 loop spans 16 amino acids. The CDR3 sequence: CASSLLGTGSYNEQFF. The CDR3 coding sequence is TGTGCCAGCAGTTTATTGGGAACGGGCTCCTACAATGAGCAGTTCTTC.

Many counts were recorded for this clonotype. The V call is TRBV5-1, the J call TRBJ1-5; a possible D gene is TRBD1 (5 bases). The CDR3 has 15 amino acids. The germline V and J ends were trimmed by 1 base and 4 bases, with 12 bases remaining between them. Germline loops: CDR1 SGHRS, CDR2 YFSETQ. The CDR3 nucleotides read TGCGCCAGCAGCTTGTCAGCAGGGTTGAATCAGCCCCAGCATTTT. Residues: CASSLSAGLNQPQHF.

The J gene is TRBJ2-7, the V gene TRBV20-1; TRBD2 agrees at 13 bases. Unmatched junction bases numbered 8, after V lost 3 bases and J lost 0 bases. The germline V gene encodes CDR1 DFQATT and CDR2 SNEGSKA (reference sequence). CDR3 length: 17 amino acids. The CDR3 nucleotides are TGCAGTGCTAGCGGGGGACTAGCGGGAAGAAGCTCCTACGAGCAGTACTTC. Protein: CSASGGLAGRSSYEQYF.

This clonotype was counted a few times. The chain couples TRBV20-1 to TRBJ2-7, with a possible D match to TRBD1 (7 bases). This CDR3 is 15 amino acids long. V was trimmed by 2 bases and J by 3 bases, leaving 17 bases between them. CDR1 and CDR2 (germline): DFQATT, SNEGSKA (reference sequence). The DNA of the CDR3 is TGCAGTGCTAGACCACGGACAGGACTATACTACGAGCAGTACTTC. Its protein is CSARPRTGLYYEQYF.

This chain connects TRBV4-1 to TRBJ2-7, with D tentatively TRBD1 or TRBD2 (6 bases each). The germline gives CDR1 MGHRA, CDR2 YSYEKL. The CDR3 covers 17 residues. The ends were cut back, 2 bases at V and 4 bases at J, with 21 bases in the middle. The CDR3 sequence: CASSQLWSGGPTYEQYF. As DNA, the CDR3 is TGCGCCAGCAGCCAACTTTGGTCCGGGGGCCCTACTTACGAGCAGTACTTC.

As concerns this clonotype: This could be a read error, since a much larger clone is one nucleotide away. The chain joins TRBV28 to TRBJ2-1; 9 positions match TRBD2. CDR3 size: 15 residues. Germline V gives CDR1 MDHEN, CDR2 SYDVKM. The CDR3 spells CSSSRTTLAGDEQFF. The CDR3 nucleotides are TGTTCCAGCAGCCGAACGACCTTAGCGGGAGACGAGCAGTTCTTC.

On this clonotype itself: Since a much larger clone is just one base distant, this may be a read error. The CDR3 DNA sequence: TGCGCCAGCAGCCCGGGACTAGCGGGGCCCACAGATACGCAGTATTTT. Encoded protein: CASSPGLAGPTDTQYF. V is TRBV4-1 and J is TRBJ2-3; 13 bases line up with TRBD2. From germline, CDR1 is MGHRA and CDR2 YSYEKL. CDR3 length equals 16 residues. With V trimmed by 4 bases and J by 2 bases, 3 bases remained unmatched.

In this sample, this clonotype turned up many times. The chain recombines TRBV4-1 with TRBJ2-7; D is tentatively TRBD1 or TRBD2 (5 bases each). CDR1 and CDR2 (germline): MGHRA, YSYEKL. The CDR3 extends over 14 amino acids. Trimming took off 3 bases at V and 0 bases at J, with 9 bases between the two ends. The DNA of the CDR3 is TGCGCCAGCAGCCAGGGACGGACCTCCTACGAGCAGTACTTC. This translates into CASSQGRTSYEQYF.

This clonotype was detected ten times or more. This CDR3 reads CAWSESGTGELFF. CDR3 DNA sequence: TGTGCCTGGAGTGAGAGTGGGACCGGGGAGCTGTTTTTT. The genes are TRBV30 and TRBJ2-2; unclear D gene. Germline loops: CDR1 GTSNPN, CDR2 SVGIG (reference sequence). CDR3 length: 13 amino acids. V lost 1 base, J lost 5 bases, and 8 bases lay in between.

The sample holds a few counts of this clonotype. The CDR3 region has the DNA TGCGCCAGCAGCCAAGCCCGAGGACAGTCTGGGTCACCCCTCCACTTT. Translating gives CASSQARGQSGSPLHF. V gene TRBV4-1 combines with J gene TRBJ1-6; tentatively, D is TRBD1 (6 bases). CDR3 length: 16 amino acids. The V and J ends lost 1 base and 10 bases respectively, with 17 bases between them. In germline, CDR1 is MGHRA, CDR2 YSYEKL.

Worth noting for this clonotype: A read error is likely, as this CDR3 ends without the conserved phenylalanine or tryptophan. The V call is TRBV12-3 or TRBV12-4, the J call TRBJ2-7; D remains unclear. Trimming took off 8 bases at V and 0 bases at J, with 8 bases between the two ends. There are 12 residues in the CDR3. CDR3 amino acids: CASARSSYEQYS. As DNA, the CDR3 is TGTGCCAGCGCGCGTAGCTCCTACGAGCAGTACTCC.

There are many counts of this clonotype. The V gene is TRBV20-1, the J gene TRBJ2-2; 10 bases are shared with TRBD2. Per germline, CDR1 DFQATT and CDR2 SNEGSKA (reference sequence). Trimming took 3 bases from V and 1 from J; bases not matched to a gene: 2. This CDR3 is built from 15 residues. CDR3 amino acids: CSASPSGGNTGELFF. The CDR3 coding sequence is TGCAGTGCTAGCCCTAGCGGGGGGAACACCGGGGAGCTGTTTTTT.

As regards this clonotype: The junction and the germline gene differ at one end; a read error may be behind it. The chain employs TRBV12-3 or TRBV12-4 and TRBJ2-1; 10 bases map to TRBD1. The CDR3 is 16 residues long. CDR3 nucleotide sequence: TGTGCCAGCAGTATTGGACAGGGGGGCTCCTACGATGAGCAGTTCTTC. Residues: CASSIGQGGSYDEQFF.

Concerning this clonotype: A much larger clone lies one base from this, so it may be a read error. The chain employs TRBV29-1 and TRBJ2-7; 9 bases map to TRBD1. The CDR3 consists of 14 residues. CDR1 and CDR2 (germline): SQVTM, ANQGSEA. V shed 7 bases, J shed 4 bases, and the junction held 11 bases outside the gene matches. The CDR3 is CSAAPGQGMYEQYF. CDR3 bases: TGCAGCGCAGCACCGGGACAGGGAATGTACGAGCAGTACTTC.

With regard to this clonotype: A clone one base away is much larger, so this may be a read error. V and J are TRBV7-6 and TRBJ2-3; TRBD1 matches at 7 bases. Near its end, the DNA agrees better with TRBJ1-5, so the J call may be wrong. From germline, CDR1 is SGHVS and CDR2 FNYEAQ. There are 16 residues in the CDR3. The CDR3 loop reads CASSPPTGKLPDTQHF. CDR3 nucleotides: TGTGCCAGCAGCCCCCCGACAGGGAAGCTTCCAGATACGCAGCATTTT.

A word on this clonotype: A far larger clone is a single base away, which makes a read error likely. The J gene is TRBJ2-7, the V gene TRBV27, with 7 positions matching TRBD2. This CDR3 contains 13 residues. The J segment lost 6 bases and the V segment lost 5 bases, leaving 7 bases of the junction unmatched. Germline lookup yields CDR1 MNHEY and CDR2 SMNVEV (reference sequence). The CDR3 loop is CASSAGTTSEQYF. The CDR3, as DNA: TGTGCCAGCAGTGCCGGGACTACCTCCGAGCAGTACTTC.

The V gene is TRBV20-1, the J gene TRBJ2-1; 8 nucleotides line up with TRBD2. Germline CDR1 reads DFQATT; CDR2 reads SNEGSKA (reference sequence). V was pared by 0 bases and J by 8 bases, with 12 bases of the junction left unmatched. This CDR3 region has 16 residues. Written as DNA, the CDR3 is TGCAGTGCTAGAGATCTGAGGCCCAGCGGGAGTGATGAGCAGTTCTTC. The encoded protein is CSARDLRPSGSDEQFF.

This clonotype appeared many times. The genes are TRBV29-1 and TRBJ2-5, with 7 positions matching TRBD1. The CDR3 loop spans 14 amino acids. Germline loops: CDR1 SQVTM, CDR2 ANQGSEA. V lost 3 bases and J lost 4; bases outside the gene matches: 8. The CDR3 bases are TGCAGCGTTGATGTGAGGGGGCGCCGAGAGACCCAGTACTTC. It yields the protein CSVDVRGRRETQYF. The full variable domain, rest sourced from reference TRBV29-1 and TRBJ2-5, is SAVISQKPSRDICQRGTSLTIQCQVDSQVTMMFWYRQQPGQSLTLIATANQGSEATYESGFVIDKFPISRPNLTFSTLTVSNMSPEDSSIYLCSVDVRGRRETQYFGPGTRLLVL.

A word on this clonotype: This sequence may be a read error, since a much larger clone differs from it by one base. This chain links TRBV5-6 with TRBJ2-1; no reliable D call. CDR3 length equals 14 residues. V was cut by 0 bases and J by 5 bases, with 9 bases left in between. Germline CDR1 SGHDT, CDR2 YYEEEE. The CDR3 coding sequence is TGTGCCAGCAGCTTGGCACCGGAAGACAATGAGCAGTTCTTC. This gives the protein CASSLAPEDNEQFF.